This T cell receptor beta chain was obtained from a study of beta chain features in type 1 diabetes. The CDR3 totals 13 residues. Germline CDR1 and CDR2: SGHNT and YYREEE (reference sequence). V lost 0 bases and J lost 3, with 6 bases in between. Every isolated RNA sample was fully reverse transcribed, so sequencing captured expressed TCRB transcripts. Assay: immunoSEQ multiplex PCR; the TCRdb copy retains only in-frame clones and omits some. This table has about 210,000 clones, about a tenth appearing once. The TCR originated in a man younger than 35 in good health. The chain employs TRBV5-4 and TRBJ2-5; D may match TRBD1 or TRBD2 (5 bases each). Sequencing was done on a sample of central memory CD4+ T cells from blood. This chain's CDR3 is CASSLGGKETQYF. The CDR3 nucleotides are TGTGCCAGCAGCTTGGGGGGGAAAGAGACCCAGTACTTC.